Below, 6 T cell receptor beta chains from the same sample are listed, as sequenced in a study of chemoradiotherapy in HPV16-positive cancers. Assay: immunoSEQ multiplex PCR; the TCRdb copy retains only in-frame clones and omits some. The sample yields more than 10,000 clones, approximately 75% seen once. Sample acquisition took place from a patient who underwent chemoradiotherapy. These receptors were obtained from a human donor with HPV-associated anogenital cancer.

This chain connects TRBV2 to TRBJ2-3, with 9 bases that match TRBD2. CDR3 length: 17 residues. CDR1 is SNHLY and CDR2 is FYNNEI in the germline V gene. The CDR3 region is CASNSRREGGVTDTQYF. The CDR3 coding sequence is TGTGCATCAAACAGCAGGCGGGAGGGCGGTGTAACAGATACGCAGTATTTT.

This clone was counted once. The rearrangement joins TRBV30 to TRBJ2-3, with TRBD1 matching 10 bases. The CDR3 is 15 residues long. Germline V gene data show CDR1 as GTSNPN and CDR2 as SVGIG (reference sequence). With V trimmed by 0 bases and J by 4 bases, 4 bases remained unmatched. CDR3 nucleotide sequence: TGTGCCTGGAGTGTACTGGGGACAGGGGCAGATACGCAGTATTTT. Translation gives CAWSVLGTGADTQYF.

This rearrangement joins TRBV4-3 to TRBJ1-1; the D is unclear. CDR1 and CDR2 (germline): LGHNA, YSLEER. V lost 0 bases and J 4 bases, leaving 12 bases between the germline ends. The CDR3 has 15 amino acids. The chain's CDR3 is CASSQDLGLVTEAFF. The CDR3 nucleotides read TGCGCCAGCAGCCAAGATCTGGGATTGGTCACTGAAGCTTTCTTT.

The genes are TRBV5-1 and TRBJ2-5; D perhaps matches TRBD2 (5 bases). The V and J ends lost 0 bases and 4 bases respectively, with 13 bases between them. The CDR3 spans 15 residues. The germline CDR1 and CDR2 sequences are SGHRS and YFSETQ. CDR3 sequence: CASSLGPGVGETQYF. CDR3 nucleotide sequence: TGCGCCAGCAGCTTGGGGCCCGGGGTGGGAGAGACCCAGTACTTC.

This clone is a singleton in its sample. This sequence joins TRBV5-4 and TRBJ1-2; D is unclear. Germline lookup yields CDR1 SGHNT and CDR2 YYREEE (reference sequence). V lost 4 bases and J lost 2, with 12 bases in between. The length of the CDR3 is 14 residues. The CDR3 bases are TGTGCCAGCAGCCTGCGGTCACTCAACTATGGCTACACCTTC. It translates to CASSLRSLNYGYTF.

The rearrangement uses TRBV28 and TRBJ1-1; weak D call: TRBD1 (5 bases). The germline gives CDR1 MDHEN, CDR2 SYDVKM. This CDR3 contains 17 residues. The V gene lost 7 bases and the J gene lost 1 base, with 22 bases spanning the gap. CDR3 sequence (DNA): TGTGCCAGCACATGGGGCTTTCTCGGACCGCAGAACACTGAAGCTTTCTTT. The encoded protein is CASTWGFLGPQNTEAFF.